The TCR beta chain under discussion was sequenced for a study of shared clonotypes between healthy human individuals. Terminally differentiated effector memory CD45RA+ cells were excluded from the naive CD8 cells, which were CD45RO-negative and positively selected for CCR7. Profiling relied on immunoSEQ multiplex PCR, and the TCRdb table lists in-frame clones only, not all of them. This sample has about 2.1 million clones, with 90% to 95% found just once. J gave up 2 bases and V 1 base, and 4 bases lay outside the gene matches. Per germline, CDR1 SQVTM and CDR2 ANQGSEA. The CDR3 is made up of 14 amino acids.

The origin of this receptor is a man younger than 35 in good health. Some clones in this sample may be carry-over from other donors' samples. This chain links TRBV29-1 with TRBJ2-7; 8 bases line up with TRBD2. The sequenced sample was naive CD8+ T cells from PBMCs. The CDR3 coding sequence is TGCAGCGTTGAAGGCCTTAGCGGGACCTACGAGCAGTACTTC. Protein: CSVEGLSGTYEQYF.